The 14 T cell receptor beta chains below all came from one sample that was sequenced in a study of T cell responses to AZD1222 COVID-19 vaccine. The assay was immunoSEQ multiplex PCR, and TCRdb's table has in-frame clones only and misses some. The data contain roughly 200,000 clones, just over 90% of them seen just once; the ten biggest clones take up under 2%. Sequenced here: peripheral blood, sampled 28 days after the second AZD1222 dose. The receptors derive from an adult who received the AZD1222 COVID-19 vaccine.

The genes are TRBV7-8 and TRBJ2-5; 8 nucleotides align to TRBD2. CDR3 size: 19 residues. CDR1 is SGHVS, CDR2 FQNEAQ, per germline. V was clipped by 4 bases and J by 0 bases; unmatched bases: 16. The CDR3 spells CASSWGGAGGPWYQETQYF. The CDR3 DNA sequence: TGTGCCAGCAGCTGGGGTGGGGCGGGAGGCCCCTGGTACCAAGAGACCCAGTACTTC.

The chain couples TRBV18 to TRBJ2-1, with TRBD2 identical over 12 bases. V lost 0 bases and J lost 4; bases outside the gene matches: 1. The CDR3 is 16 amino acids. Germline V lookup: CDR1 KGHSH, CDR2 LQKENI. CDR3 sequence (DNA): TGTGCCAGCTCACCACCAGGACTAGCGGGGTACAATGAGCAGTTCTTC. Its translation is CASSPPGLAGYNEQFF.

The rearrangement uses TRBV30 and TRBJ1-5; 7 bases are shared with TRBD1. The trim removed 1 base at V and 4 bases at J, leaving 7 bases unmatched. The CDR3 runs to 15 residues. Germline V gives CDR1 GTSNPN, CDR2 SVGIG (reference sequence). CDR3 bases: TGTGCCTGGAGTGAATGGGCAGGGGGGAATCAGCCCCAGCATTTT. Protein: CAWSEWAGGNQPQHF.

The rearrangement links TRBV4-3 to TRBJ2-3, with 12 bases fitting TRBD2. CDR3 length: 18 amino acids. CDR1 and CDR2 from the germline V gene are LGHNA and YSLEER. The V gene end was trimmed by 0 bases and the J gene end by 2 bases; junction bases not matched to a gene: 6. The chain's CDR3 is CASSQDWLAGGTTDTQYF. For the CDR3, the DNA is TGCGCCAGCAGCCAAGATTGGCTAGCGGGGGGGACCACAGATACGCAGTATTTT.

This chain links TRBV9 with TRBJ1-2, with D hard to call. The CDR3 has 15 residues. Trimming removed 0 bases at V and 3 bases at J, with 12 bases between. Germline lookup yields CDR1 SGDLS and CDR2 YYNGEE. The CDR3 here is CASSVEQLSYYGYTF. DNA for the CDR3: TGTGCCAGCAGCGTAGAACAGCTCAGTTACTATGGCTACACCTTC.

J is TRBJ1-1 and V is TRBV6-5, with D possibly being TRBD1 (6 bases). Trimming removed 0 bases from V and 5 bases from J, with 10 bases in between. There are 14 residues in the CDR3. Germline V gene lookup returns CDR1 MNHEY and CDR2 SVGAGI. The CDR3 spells CASSYSRGGTEAFF. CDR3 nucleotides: TGTGCCAGCAGTTACTCAAGGGGGGGGACTGAAGCTTTCTTT.

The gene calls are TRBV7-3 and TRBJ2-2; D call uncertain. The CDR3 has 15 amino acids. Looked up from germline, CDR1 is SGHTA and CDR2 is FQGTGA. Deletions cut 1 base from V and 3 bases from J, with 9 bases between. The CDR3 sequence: CASSLSGEDTGELFF. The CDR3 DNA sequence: TGTGCCAGCAGCTTAAGTGGGGAAGACACCGGGGAGCTGTTTTTT.

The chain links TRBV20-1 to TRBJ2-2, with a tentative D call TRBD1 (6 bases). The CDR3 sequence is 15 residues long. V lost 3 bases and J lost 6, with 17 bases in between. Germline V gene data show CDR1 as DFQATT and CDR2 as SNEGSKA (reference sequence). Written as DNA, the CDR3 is TGCAGTGCTAGTCCCCTAAGGGGGTGGGCCGGGGAGCTGTTTTTT. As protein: CSASPLRGWAGELFF.

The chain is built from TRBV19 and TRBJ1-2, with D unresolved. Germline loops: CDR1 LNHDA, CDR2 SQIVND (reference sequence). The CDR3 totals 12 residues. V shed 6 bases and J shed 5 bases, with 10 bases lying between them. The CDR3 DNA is TGTGCCAGTAGGTCGGGAAGTTATGGCTACACCTTC. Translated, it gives CASRSGSYGYTF.

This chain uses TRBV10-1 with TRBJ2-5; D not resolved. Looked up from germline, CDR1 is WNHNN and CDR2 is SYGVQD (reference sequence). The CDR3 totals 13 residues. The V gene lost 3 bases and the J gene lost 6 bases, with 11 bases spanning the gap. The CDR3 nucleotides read TGCGCCAGCAGTGACAGGACCCAGAAGACCCAGTACTTC. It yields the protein CASSDRTQKTQYF.

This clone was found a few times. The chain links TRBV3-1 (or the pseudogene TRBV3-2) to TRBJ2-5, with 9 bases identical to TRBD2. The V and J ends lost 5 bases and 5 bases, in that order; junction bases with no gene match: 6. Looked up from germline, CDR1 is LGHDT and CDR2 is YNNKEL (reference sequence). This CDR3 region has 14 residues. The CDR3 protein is CASSFSGGRETQYF. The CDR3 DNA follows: TGTGCCAGCAGCTTTAGCGGGGGTAGGGAGACCCAGTACTTC.

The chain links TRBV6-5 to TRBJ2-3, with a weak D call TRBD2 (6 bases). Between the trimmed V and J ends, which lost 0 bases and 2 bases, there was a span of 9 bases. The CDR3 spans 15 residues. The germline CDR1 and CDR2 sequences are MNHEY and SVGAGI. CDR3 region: CASSYSRGLTDTQYF. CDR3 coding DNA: TGTGCCAGCAGTTACTCGCGGGGACTCACAGATACGCAGTATTTT.

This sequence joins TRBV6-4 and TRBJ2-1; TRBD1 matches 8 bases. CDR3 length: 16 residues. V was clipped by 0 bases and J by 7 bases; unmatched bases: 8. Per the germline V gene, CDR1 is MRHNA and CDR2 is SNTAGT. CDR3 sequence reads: CASSDSFRGPGNEQFF. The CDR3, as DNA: TGTGCCAGCAGTGACTCTTTCAGGGGGCCAGGGAATGAGCAGTTCTTC.

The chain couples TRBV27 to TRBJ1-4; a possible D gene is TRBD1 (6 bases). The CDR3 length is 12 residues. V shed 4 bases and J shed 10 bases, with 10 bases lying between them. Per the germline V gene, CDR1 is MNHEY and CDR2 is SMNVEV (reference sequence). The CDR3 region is CASSSAGVKLFF. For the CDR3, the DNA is TGTGCCAGCAGTTCCGCAGGGGTAAAACTGTTTTTT.